Listed here are 30 T cell receptor beta chains from one sample, sequenced in a study of T cells in tuberculosis. Sorting used thawed, overnight-rested PBMC stained with anti-CD3, a viability dye and GMM-loaded CD1B tetramer. The CD1B tetramers carried C32 glucose monomycolate purified from Rhodococcus equi. TCRdb's copy holds only in-frame clones and misses some; the assay was immunoSEQ multiplex PCR. This table holds tens of thousands of clones, approximately 80% found once. Sequenced sample: CD1b-GMM tetramer-negative cells sorted from PBMCs. The source is an adult woman with latent tuberculosis.

This clone was picked up one time. The chain carries TRBV5-1 and TRBJ2-3; 10 bases line up with TRBD2. The CDR3 is made up of 17 amino acids. Germline loops: CDR1 SGHRS, CDR2 YFSETQ. J gave up 1 base and V 4 bases, and 9 bases lay outside the gene matches. CDR3 loop: CASSATPTSGGTDTQYF. CDR3 in DNA: TGCGCCAGCAGCGCCACTCCAACTAGCGGGGGCACAGATACGCAGTATTTT.

Points on this clone: This sample includes further DNA sequences coding for the same CDR3. V and J are TRBV5-1 and TRBJ1-4; 7 nucleotides match TRBD1. The CDR3 sequence is 15 residues long. Unmatched junction bases numbered 3, after V lost 0 bases and J lost 4 bases. Germline V gene data show CDR1 as SGHRS and CDR2 as YFSETQ. Here the CDR3 DNA reads TGCGCCAGCAGCTTGGGCGACAGGGTTAATGAAAAACTGTTTTTT. Translated, it gives CASSLGDRVNEKLFF.

CDR3 sequence reads: CASSPASRFKEQYF. In DNA, the CDR3 is TGTGCCAGCTCACCGGCTAGCCGTTTTAAAGAGCAGTACTTC. This chain joins TRBV18 and TRBJ2-7, with D possibly matching TRBD2 (5 bases). Germline CDR1 KGHSH, CDR2 LQKENI. V gave up 3 bases and J gave up 7 bases, with 16 bases separating them. CDR3 length: 14 amino acids.

The chain carries TRBV5-1 and TRBJ1-4; 10 bases line up with TRBD1. The germline gives CDR1 SGHRS, CDR2 YFSETQ. The ends lost 5 bases at V and 7 bases at J; junction bases unmatched: 5. CDR3 size: 14 residues. The CDR3: CASRPGTGAEKLFF. CDR3 sequence (DNA): TGCGCCAGCAGACCCGGGACAGGGGCTGAAAAACTGTTTTTT.

The chain joins TRBV4-1 to TRBJ1-5; D possibly corresponds to TRBD1 (6 bases). Germline V gives CDR1 MGHRA, CDR2 YSYEKL. The CDR3 extends over 15 amino acids. The V and J ends lost 5 bases and 4 bases respectively, with 15 bases between them. The CDR3 sequence is CASSYDPQGNQPQHF. The DNA of the CDR3 is TGCGCCAGCAGCTACGACCCCCAGGGGAATCAGCCCCAGCATTTT.

This clone was seen more than once but under ten times. The chain joins TRBV28 to TRBJ1-4; possibly TRBD1 for D (6 bases). V gave up 2 bases and J gave up 8 bases, with 6 bases separating them. CDR1 is MDHEN and CDR2 is SYDVKM in the germline V gene. This CDR3 contains 12 residues. CDR3: CASSLRGEKLFF. The CDR3 coding sequence is TGTGCCAGCAGTTTAAGGGGGGAAAAACTGTTTTTT.

J is TRBJ1-3 and V is TRBV4-2; D unresolved. Looked up from germline, CDR1 is LGHNA and CDR2 is YNFKEQ. V was shortened by 0 bases and J by 0 bases, with 6 bases between the two germline ends. This CDR3 has 15 residues. CDR3 amino acids: CASSQEQNSGNTIYF. For the CDR3, the DNA is TGTGCCAGCAGCCAAGAGCAGAACTCTGGAAACACCATATATTTT.

The J gene is TRBJ1-3, the V gene TRBV28; the match to TRBD1 covers 9 bases. Trimming cost V 6 bases and J 6 bases; bases outside gene matches: 3. Germline V gene data show CDR1 as MDHEN and CDR2 as SYDVKM. The CDR3 consists of 13 residues. In DNA form, the CDR3 reads TGTGCCAGCAGAGGGACAGGGATAAACACCATATATTTT. Amino acids: CASRGTGINTIYF.

The chain employs TRBV5-1 and TRBJ2-2, with TRBD1 matching 8 bases. Per germline, CDR1 SGHRS and CDR2 YFSETQ. The CDR3 is 15 amino acids. The J segment lost 7 bases and the V segment lost 3 bases, leaving 8 bases of the junction unmatched. The CDR3 here is CASSSRQGNGGELFF. CDR3 DNA sequence: TGCGCCAGCAGCTCCCGACAGGGGAATGGCGGGGAGCTGTTTTTT.

In its sample, this clone was seen once. J is TRBJ1-1 and V is TRBV21-1; TRBD1 reflects the table's D call only, with no check against the DNA. TRBV21-1 is labeled a pseudogene. This CDR3 region has 14 residues. CDR3 in DNA: TGTGCCAGCAGCAAAGACAGGGGCGGAACTGAAGCTTTCTTT. This translates into CASSKDRGGTEAFF.

The rearrangement links TRBV30 to TRBJ2-2; possible D gene TRBD2, 5 bases. The V end lost 0 bases, the J end lost 4 bases, and 12 bases lay between the germline ends. Per the germline V gene, CDR1 is GTSNPN and CDR2 is SVGIG (reference sequence). The CDR3 is 15 residues long. The CDR3 reads CAWSVPRRTTGELFF. CDR3 coding DNA: TGTGCCTGGAGTGTACCCAGGAGGACCACCGGGGAGCTGTTTTTT.

The chain couples TRBV6-5 to TRBJ1-2; no firm D call. Germline CDR1 is MNHEY and CDR2 is SVGAGI. This CDR3 comprises 13 residues. V was cut by 6 bases and J by 4 bases, with 12 bases left in between. CDR3 bases: TGTGCCAGCAGACTAGGGCAGTTCTATGGCTACACCTTC. Its translation is CASRLGQFYGYTF.

The chain uses TRBV15 and TRBJ2-1; a weak D match, TRBD2 (7 bases). The germline gives CDR1 LNHNV, CDR2 YYDKDF (reference sequence). V was shortened by 0 bases and J by 0 bases, with 18 bases between the two germline ends. The CDR3 runs 19 residues. The CDR3 region is CATSRDFMGGPYSYNEQFF. The CDR3 DNA follows: TGTGCCACCAGCAGAGATTTCATGGGGGGGCCTTACTCCTACAATGAGCAGTTCTTC.

This clone occurred once. This rearrangement joins TRBV4-3 to TRBJ1-2; tentative D call: TRBD1 (5 bases). The length of the CDR3 is 16 residues. From germline, CDR1 is LGHNA and CDR2 YSLEER. Trimming stripped 4 bases from V and 0 bases from J, with 15 bases between. The CDR3 is CASSLLTGSANYGYTF. As DNA, the CDR3 is TGCGCCAGCAGCCTACTAACAGGCTCCGCTAACTATGGCTACACCTTC.

Written as DNA, the CDR3 is TGTGCCAGCAGCAAGAGCTCTGGAAACACCATATATTTT. Translation gives CASSKSSGNTIYF. The chain has TRBV7-9 and TRBJ1-3; D gene unclear. Between the trimmed V and J ends, which lost 5 bases and 0 bases, there was a span of 5 bases. Germline V CDR1 and CDR2: SEHNR, FQNEAQ (reference sequence). This CDR3 region has 13 residues.

CDR3 sequence reads: CASGEGQTTDTQYF. Written as DNA, the CDR3 is TGTGCCAGCGGCGAGGGACAGACTACAGATACGCAGTATTTT. This chain uses TRBV2 with TRBJ2-3, with 7 bases identical to TRBD1. With V trimmed by 8 bases and J by 3 bases, 8 bases remained unmatched. CDR3 length: 14 residues. CDR1 and CDR2 (germline): SNHLY, FYNNEI.

The chain couples TRBV12-5 to TRBJ2-1; 7 bases fit TRBD1. The junction had 7 bases not matched to a gene; V was cut back by 1 base and J by 7 bases. Germline-derived CDR1 and CDR2 are LGHNT and FRNRAP. This CDR3 spans 15 amino acids. CDR3 sequence: CASGLGQGSLNEQFF. In DNA, the CDR3 is TGTGCTAGTGGTTTGGGACAGGGAAGTTTAAATGAGCAGTTCTTC. Using reference TRBV12-5 and TRBJ2-1 for the parts outside the CDR3, the full variable domain is DARVTQTPRHKVTEMGQEVTMRCQPILGHNTVFWYRQTMMQGLELLAYFRNRAPLDDSGMPKDRFSAEMPDATLATLKIQPSEPRDSAVYFCASGLGQGSLNEQFFGPGTRLTVL.

The gene calls are TRBV19 and TRBJ2-5; a possible D gene is TRBD1 (6 bases). Per germline, CDR1 LNHDA and CDR2 SQIVND (reference sequence). This CDR3 region has 13 residues. Trimming left V 5 bases short and J 3 bases short, with 10 bases between. The CDR3 nucleotides read TGTGCCAGTAGTGGGAGACAGGAAGAGACCCAGTACTTC. Its protein product is CASSGRQEETQYF.

V usage is TRBV28 and J usage is TRBJ2-7, with D perhaps matching TRBD1 (6 bases). In germline, CDR1 is MDHEN, CDR2 SYDVKM. V gave up 3 bases and J gave up 7 bases, with 13 bases separating them. There are 13 residues in the CDR3. CDR3 sequence: CASSFPPTGEQYF. The CDR3 nucleotides are TGTGCCAGCAGTTTCCCCCCGACAGGAGAGCAGTACTTC.

The chain has TRBV28 and TRBJ1-5; D is perhaps TRBD1 (5 bases). This CDR3 spans 14 amino acids. CDR1 is MDHEN and CDR2 is SYDVKM in the germline V gene. Trimming left V 8 bases short and J 3 bases short, with 14 bases between. CDR3 sequence (DNA): TGTGCCAGCGTGGGGGGGACGTTCAATCAGCCCCAGCATTTT. It encodes CASVGGTFNQPQHF. Full variable domain (rest looked up from reference TRBV28 and TRBJ1-5): DVKVTQSSRYLVKRTGEKVFLECVQDMDHENMFWYRQDPGLGLRLIYFSYDVKMKEKGDIPEGYSVSREKKERFSLILESASTNQTSMYLCASVGGTFNQPQHFGDGTRLSIL.

CDR3 DNA: TGCGCCAGCAGCTCTCCCCCTAACTATGGCTACACCTTC. It encodes CASSSPPNYGYTF. The genes are TRBV5-1 and TRBJ1-2; unclear D gene. CDR3 length: 13 residues. The germline V and J ends were trimmed by 3 bases and 0 bases, with 6 bases remaining between them. Germline CDR1 and CDR2: SGHRS and YFSETQ. Full variable domain (remainder filled in from reference TRBV5-1 and TRBJ1-2): KAGVTQTPRYLIKTRGQQVTLSCSPISGHRSVSWYQQTPGQGLQFLFEYFSETQRNKGNFPGRFSGRQFSNSRSEMNVSTLELGDSALYLCASSSPPNYGYTFGSGTRLTVV.

The V gene is TRBV5-1, the J gene TRBJ2-5; no reliable D call. CDR3 length equals 12 residues. Trimming left V 0 bases short and J 5 bases short, with 5 bases between. The germline gives CDR1 SGHRS, CDR2 YFSETQ. CDR3 sequence (DNA): TGCGCCAGCAGCTTGGCCGCGGAGACCCAGTACTTC. Translating it yields CASSLAAETQYF.

A single count supports this clone. V gene TRBV27 combines with J gene TRBJ1-3; tentatively, D is TRBD1 (6 bases). The V end was cut by 2 bases, the J end by 2 bases, with 10 bases between. The germline gives CDR1 MNHEY, CDR2 SMNVEV (reference sequence). The length of the CDR3 is 15 residues. The CDR3 region has the DNA TGTGCCAGCAGTTTAAGGGGGTTCGCTGGAAACACCATATATTTT. Protein product: CASSLRGFAGNTIYF.

The chain couples TRBV28 to TRBJ2-5, with D unresolved. This CDR3 is built from 10 residues. Germline lookup yields CDR1 MDHEN and CDR2 SYDVKM. Trimming took off 4 bases at V and 10 bases at J, with 7 bases between the two ends. Here the CDR3 DNA reads TGTGCCAGCAGTTCTCTTAACCAGTACTTC. Protein: CASSSLNQYF.

The genes are TRBV11-2 and TRBJ2-5; TRBD2 aligns across 13 bases. The germline V gene encodes CDR1 SGHAT and CDR2 FQNNGV. The CDR3 is 15 residues long. V lost 5 bases and J lost 5; bases outside the gene matches: 5. In DNA form, the CDR3 reads TGTGCCAGCAGCCTACTAGCGGGGGGGCTGGAGACCCAGTACTTC. Amino acids: CASSLLAGGLETQYF.

CDR3 coding DNA: TGTGCCAGCAGCTCACGGACAGGGGCCGGGGAGCTGTTTTTT. Translating gives CASSSRTGAGELFF. This sequence joins TRBV9 and TRBJ2-2; 9 nucleotides line up with TRBD1. CDR3 length: 14 amino acids. V lost 4 bases to trimming and J lost 6 bases; unmatched junction nucleotides: 4. CDR1 and CDR2 from the germline V gene are SGDLS and YYNGEE.

This clone was counted a single time. The genes are TRBV27 and TRBJ1-5, with D hard to call. Trimming stripped 4 bases from V and 0 bases from J, with 7 bases between. The germline V gene encodes CDR1 MNHEY and CDR2 SMNVEV (reference sequence). The CDR3 runs to 14 residues. The DNA for the CDR3 is TGTGCCAGCAGTTCACAGTATAGCAATCAGCCCCAGCATTTT. Residues: CASSSQYSNQPQHF.

The J gene is TRBJ1-2, the V gene TRBV5-4; 8 bases are a match to TRBD1. The CDR3 covers 16 residues. V lost 0 bases to trimming and J lost 8 bases; unmatched junction nucleotides: 12. Germline V gene data show CDR1 as SGHNT and CDR2 as YYREEE (reference sequence). The CDR3 sequence is CASSLVSGTGIGGYTF. As DNA, the CDR3 is TGTGCCAGCAGCTTGGTGTCCGGGACAGGCATTGGAGGCTACACCTTC.

The chain joins TRBV18 to TRBJ1-5, with 7 bases matching TRBD1. The CDR3 is 15 amino acids. The germline V gene encodes CDR1 KGHSH and CDR2 LQKENI. V gave up 6 bases and J gave up 7 bases; unmatched junction bases: 12. The CDR3 spells CASSPKGAFEQPQHF. CDR3 nucleotides: TGTGCCAGCTCGCCGAAGGGGGCCTTCGAACAGCCCCAGCATTTT.

The chain links TRBV6-5 to TRBJ1-2, with a possible D match to TRBD1 (5 bases). Between the trimmed V and J ends, which lost 7 bases and 7 bases, there was a span of 13 bases. CDR3 length: 12 residues. Germline V gene data show CDR1 as MNHEY and CDR2 as SVGAGI. CDR3 coding DNA: TGTGCCAGCAACCAGGGTTCCGGTGGCTACACCTTC. Its protein is CASNQGSGGYTF.